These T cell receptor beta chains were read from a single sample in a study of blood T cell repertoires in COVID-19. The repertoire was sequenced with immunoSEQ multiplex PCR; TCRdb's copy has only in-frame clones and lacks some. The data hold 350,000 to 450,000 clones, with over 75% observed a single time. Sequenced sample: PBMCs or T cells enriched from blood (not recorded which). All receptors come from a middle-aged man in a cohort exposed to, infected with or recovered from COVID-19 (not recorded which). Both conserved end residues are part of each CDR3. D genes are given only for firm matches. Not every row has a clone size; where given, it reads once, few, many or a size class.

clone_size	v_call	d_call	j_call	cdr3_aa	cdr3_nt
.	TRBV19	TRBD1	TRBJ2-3	CASSTPGQGPDTQYF	TGTGCCAGTAGTACCCCGGGACAGGGCCCAGATACGCAGTATTTT
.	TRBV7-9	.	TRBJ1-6	CASRQGLDSPLHF	TGTGCCAGCAGACAGGGTCTGGATTCACCCCTCCACTTT
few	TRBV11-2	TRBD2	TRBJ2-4	CASSLDSAGVQVAKNIQYF	TGTGCCAGCAGCTTAGATTCAGCGGGAGTTCAAGTCGCCAAAAACATTCAGTACTTC
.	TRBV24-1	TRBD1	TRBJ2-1	CATSDPGTGGSDEQFF	TGTGCCACCAGTGACCCCGGGACAGGGGGGTCCGATGAGCAGTTCTTC
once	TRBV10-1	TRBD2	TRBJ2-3	CASQPTSAGRSGTQYF	TGCGCCAGCCAACCGACTAGCGCAGGGAGGAGCGGTACGCAGTATTTT
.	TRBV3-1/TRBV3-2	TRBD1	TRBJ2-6	CASSQRGTGPSGANVLTF	TGTGCCAGCAGCCAACGGGGGACAGGTCCTTCTGGGGCCAACGTCCTGACTTTC
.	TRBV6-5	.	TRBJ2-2	CASTLPGWRELFF	TGTGCCAGCACCCTCCCGGGGTGGCGGGAGCTGTTTTTT
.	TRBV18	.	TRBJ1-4	CASSLDSGNEKLFF	TGTGCCAGCTCACTCGACAGTGGTAATGAAAAACTGTTTTTT
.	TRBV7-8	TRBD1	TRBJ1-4	CASSLVSGTGNEKLFF	TGTGCCAGCAGCTTGGTTTCCGGGACAGGGAATGAAAAACTGTTTTTT
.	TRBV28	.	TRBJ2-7	CASSLSGTYEQYF	TGTGCCAGCAGTTTGTCGGGGACCTACGAGCAGTACTTC
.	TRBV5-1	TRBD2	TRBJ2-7	CASSGPSGTYEQYF	TGCGCCAGCAGTGGACCTAGCGGGACCTACGAGCAGTACTTC
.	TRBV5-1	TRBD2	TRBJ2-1	CASSFGGSIDEQFF	TGCGCCAGCAGCTTCGGCGGGAGTATAGATGAGCAGTTCTTC
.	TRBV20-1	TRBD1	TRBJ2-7	CSASPGQGVYEQYF	TGCAGTGCTAGTCCGGGACAGGGGGTCTACGAGCAGTACTTC
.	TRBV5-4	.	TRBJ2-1	CASSLGGMSSYNEQFF	TGTGCCAGCAGCTTGGGCGGGATGAGCTCCTACAATGAGCAGTTCTTC
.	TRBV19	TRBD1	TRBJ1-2	CASRRTGGNYGYTF	TGTGCCAGTAGAAGGACAGGGGGTAACTATGGCTACACCTTC
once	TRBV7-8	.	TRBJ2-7	CASSPQGLAAREQYF	TGTGCCAGCAGCCCGCAGGGTTTGGCAGCTCGCGAGCAGTACTTC
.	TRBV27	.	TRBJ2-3	CASSLGGQTTDTQYF	TGTGCCAGCAGTTTAGGGGGACAAACCACAGATACGCAGTATTTT
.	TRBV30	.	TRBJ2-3	CAWRRRETDTQYF	TGTGCCTGGAGGAGACGGGAAACAGATACGCAGTATTTT
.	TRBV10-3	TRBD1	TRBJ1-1	CAISLKTGGMNTEAFF	TGTGCCATCAGTTTGAAGACAGGGGGTATGAACACTGAAGCTTTCTTT
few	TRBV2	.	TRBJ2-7	CASSGKRGHEQYF	TGTGCCAGCAGTGGGAAAAGGGGCCACGAGCAGTACTTC
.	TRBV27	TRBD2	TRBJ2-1	CASSRTSGYYNEQFF	TGTGCCAGCAGTCGGACTAGCGGATACTACAATGAGCAGTTCTTC
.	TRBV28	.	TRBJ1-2	CASTERGSDGYTF	TGTGCCAGCACCGAACGGGGGTCGGATGGCTACACCTTC
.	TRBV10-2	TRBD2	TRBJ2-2	CASSEVSGSLGELFF	TGCGCCAGCAGTGAGGTTAGCGGGAGTTTGGGGGAGCTGTTTTTT
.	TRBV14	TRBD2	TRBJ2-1	CASSARAGGHYNEQFF	TGTGCCAGCAGCGCTCGAGCGGGAGGCCACTACAATGAGCAGTTCTTC
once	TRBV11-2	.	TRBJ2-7	CASSYRVALYEQYF	TGTGCCAGCAGCTACAGGGTCGCCCTCTACGAGCAGTACTTC
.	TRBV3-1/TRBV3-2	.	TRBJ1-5	CASSQGPLNQPQHF	TGTGCCAGCAGCCAGGGCCCGCTCAATCAGCCCCAGCATTTT
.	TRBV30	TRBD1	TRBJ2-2	CAGQGAHRGAVF	TGTGCCGGCCAGGGGGCCCACCGGGGAGCTGTTTTT
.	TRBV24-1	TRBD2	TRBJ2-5	CATSDWASGGRETQYF	TGTGCCACCAGTGATTGGGCTAGCGGGGGCCGGGAGACCCAGTACTTC
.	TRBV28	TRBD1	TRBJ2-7	CASSYGQGNEQYF	TGTGCCAGCAGCTACGGACAGGGGAACGAGCAGTACTTC